This entry is about one TCR beta chain. Its specificity is not known. The data were taken from a study of T cells in Graves' hyperthyroidism and ophthalmopathy. This CDR3 comprises 15 residues. Trimming took 9 bases from V and 5 from J, leaving 19 bases between them. In germline, CDR1 is LNHDA, CDR2 SQIVND (reference sequence). Study findings and constraints: The majority of expanded thyroid clonotypes above 0.001 also appeared in blood.

Hyperthyroidism of Graves' type that showed no ophthalmopathy progression within 18 months was stable. The study enrolled patients aged 18 to 65 with newly diagnosed hyperthyroidism of under 2 months' duration. In making diagnoses, clinical symptoms, serum thyroxine and TRAb, thyroid ultrasound and orbital computed tomography were all used. The source material, RNA transcripts, was used to amplify TCR beta CDR3 regions. RT-PCR in the first round (using the HTBI primer set) targeted the TCR CDR3. TCRdb re-derived calls from the multiplex PCR reads in MiXCR, one entry per CDR3 protein. The table lists roughly 570,000 distinct CDR3 sequences, just over 45% of them singletons, with roughly 8.2% in the top ten.

This clonotype originated in a woman aged 18-29 years with Graves' hyperthyroidism. This rearrangement joins TRBV19 to TRBJ1-4, with TRBD1 as a possible D gene (5 bases). Sequenced: peripheral blood or thyroid tissue (not recorded which). CDR3 in DNA: TGTGCCAGCCAGTTATCGGGACGGGGGAATGAAAAACTGTTTTTT. Its translation: CASQLSGRGNEKLFF.